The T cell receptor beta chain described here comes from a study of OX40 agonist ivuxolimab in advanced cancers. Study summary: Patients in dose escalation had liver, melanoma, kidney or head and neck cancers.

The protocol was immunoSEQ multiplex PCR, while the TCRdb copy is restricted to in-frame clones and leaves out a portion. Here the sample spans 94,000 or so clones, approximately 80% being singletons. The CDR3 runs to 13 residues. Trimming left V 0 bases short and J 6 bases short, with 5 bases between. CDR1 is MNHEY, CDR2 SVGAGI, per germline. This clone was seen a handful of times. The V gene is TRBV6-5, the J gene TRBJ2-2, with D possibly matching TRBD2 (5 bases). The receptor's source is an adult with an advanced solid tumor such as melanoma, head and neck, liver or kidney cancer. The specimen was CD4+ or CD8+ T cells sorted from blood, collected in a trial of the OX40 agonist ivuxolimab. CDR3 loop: CASSYSLAGELFF. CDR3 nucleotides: TGTGCCAGCAGTTACTCACTAGCCGGGGAGCTGTTTTTT.